This T cell receptor beta chain was captured by sequencing in a study of blood T cells in healthy people across ages. Collection of around 10 milliliters of peripheral blood was performed for each donor. Overall study results and limits: More naive CD4+ cells and higher diversity were found in long-lived than in aged donors. PBMCs left unsorted prevented a conclusive naive versus antigen-experienced comparison.

With 7 bases removed from V and 10 bases from J, the gap between germline ends came to 15 bases. The CDR3 consists of 12 residues. The germline CDR1 and CDR2 sequences are SGHRS and YFSETQ. Then a second PCR, running about 6 to 11 cycles, was carried out with a sample-barcoded 5' primer and a J-beta primer mix. A single record per CDR3 protein comes from TCRdb applying MiXCR to the 5' RACE reads. The table has 730,000 or so distinct CDR3 sequences, more than 40% seen once; the top ten hold 20% to 25%. This clonotype was counted ten times or more. The antigen is unknown. The clonotype was recovered from a woman aged 60 to 75 in good health. Sequenced input: blood. The chain joins TRBV5-1 to TRBJ2-1, with D possibly matching TRBD1 (6 bases). The CDR3, as DNA: TGCGCCAGCGGGGGCCTCGCGGAGGAGCAGTTCTTC. Amino acids: CASGGLAEEQFF.